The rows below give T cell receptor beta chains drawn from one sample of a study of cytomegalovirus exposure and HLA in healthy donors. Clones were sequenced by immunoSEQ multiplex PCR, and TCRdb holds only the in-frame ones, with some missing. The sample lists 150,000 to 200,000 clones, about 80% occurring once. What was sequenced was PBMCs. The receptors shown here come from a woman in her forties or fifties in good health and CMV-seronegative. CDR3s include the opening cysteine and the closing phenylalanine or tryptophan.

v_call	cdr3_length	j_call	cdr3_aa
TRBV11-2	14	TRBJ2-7	CASSLRQDSYEQYF
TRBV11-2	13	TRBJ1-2	CASSLSAAYGYTF
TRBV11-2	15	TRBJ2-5	CASSYAGGAGETQYF
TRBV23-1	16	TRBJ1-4	CASSKLSQGKDEKLFF
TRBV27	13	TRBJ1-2	CASSSSGVYGYTF
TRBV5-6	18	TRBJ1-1	CASTPWALQGAKNTEAFF
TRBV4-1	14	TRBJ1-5	CASSPSGRNQPQHF
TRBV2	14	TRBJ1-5	CASSELTGLQPQHF
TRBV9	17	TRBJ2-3	CASSNSGAISSTDTQYF
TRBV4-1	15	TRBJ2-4	CASSQPTGGGLFQYF
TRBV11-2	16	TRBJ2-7	CASRSVGRGGQEEQYF
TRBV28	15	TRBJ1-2	CASSPPRGDGYGYTF
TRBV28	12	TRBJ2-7	CASSRGLYEQYF
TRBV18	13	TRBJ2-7	CASSPGSNYEQYF
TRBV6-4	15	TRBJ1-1	CASTSGEQMNTEAFF
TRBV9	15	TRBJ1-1	CASSVEGRGNTEAFF
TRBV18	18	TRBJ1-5	CASSRTVIGQRESQPQHF
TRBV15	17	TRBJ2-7	CATSRDGGLAGGYEQYF
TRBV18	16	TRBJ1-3	CASSPNTGTTGNTIYF
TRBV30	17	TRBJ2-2	CAWQPQTSGGSTGELFF
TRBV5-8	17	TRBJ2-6	CASSFGTTSSGANVLTF
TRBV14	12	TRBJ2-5	CASSPRQETQYF
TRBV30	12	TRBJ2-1	CASDRGYNEQFF
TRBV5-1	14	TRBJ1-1	CASSARDTHMQAFF
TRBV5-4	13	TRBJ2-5	CASSPGQDETQYF
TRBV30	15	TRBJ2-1	CAWSGGTGTYNEQFF
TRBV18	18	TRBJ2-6	CASSPTGGISGGANVLTF
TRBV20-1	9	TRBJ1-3	CSGGDTIYF
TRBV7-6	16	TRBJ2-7	CASSPTFSGSYYEQYF
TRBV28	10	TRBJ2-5	CASGLETQYF
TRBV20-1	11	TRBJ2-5	CSAGTEDTQYF
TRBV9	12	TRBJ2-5	CASSVSGETQYF
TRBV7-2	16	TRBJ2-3	CASSPQWSGISDTQYF